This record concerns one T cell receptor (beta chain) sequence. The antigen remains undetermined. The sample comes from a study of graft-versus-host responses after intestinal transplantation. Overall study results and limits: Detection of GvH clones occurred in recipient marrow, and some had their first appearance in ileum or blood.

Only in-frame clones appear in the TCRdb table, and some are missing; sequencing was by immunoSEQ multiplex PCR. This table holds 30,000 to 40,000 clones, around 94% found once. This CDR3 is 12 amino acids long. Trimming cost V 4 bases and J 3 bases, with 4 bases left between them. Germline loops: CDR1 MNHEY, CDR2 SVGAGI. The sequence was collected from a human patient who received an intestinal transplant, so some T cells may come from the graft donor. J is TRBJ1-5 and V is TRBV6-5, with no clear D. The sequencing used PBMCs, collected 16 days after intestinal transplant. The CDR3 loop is CASSSYNQPQHF. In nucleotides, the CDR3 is TGTGCCAGCAGTTCCTACAATCAGCCCCAGCATTTT.